This section outlines one TCR beta chain sequence together with its context. This entry comes from a study of control samples from healthy donors and cancer patients. Sequencing was performed with immunoSEQ multiplex PCR; in TCRdb, only in-frame clones are kept and a portion is missing. The sample yields around 120,000 clones, around 87% seen once. V trimming: 3 bases; J trimming: 3 bases; junction bases outside the gene matches: 2. Germline assignment: CDR1 KGHSH and CDR2 LQKENI. The CDR3 extends over 15 amino acids. Sequencing input: PBMCs. V gene TRBV18 combines with J gene TRBJ2-5; 12 positions match TRBD1. The receptor was isolated from a woman between 50 and 59 years old with colorectal cancer. The CDR3 here is CASSPGTGGKETQYF. As DNA, the CDR3 is TGTGCCAGCTCACCCGGGACAGGGGGCAAAGAGACCCAGTACTTC.